This TCR beta chain appears in the sequencing data of a study of T cells after yellow fever vaccination. Study information: In the case of low-cell-number fractions, SMART-Seq v4 Ultra Low Input was used for preparation. The study, taken as a whole, reports: Most clones from primary vaccination resurfaced after the booster (96% CD4, more than 75% CD8).

Synthesis of TCR cDNA relied on 5'RACE template switching, which attached a universal primer site and UMIs. Each CDR3 protein gets one entry after TCRdb re-called the 5' RACE reads with MiXCR. Among roughly 160,000 distinct CDR3 sequences listed, around 8.5% were seen once. There are a few counts of this clonotype. The target antigen is unknown. V shed 3 bases, J shed 5 bases, and the junction held 3 bases outside the gene matches. Germline V gene sequence: CDR1 MNHEY, CDR2 SMNVEV (reference sequence). This CDR3 region has 14 residues. This receptor was obtained from a young man who received the YFV17D yellow fever vaccine. V is TRBV27 and J is TRBJ2-5; TRBD2 aligns across 10 bases. The specimen was CD8+ T cells sorted from PBMCs, collected 45 days after the yellow fever booster vaccination. The CDR3 DNA follows: TGTGCCAGCAGTTTCCTAGCGGGGGACGAGACCCAGTACTTC. Protein sequence: CASSFLAGDETQYF.